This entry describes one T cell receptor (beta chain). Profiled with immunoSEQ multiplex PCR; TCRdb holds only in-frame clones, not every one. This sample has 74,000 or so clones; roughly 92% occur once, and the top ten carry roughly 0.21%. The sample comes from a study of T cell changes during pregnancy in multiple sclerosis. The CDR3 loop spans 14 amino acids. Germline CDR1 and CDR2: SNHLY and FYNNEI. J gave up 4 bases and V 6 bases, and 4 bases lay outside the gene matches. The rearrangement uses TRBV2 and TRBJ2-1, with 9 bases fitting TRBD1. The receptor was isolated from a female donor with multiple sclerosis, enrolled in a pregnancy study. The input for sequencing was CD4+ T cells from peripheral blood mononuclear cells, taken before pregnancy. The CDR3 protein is CASRRDRVYNEQFF. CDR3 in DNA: TGTGCCAGCAGGAGGGACAGGGTTTACAATGAGCAGTTCTTC.